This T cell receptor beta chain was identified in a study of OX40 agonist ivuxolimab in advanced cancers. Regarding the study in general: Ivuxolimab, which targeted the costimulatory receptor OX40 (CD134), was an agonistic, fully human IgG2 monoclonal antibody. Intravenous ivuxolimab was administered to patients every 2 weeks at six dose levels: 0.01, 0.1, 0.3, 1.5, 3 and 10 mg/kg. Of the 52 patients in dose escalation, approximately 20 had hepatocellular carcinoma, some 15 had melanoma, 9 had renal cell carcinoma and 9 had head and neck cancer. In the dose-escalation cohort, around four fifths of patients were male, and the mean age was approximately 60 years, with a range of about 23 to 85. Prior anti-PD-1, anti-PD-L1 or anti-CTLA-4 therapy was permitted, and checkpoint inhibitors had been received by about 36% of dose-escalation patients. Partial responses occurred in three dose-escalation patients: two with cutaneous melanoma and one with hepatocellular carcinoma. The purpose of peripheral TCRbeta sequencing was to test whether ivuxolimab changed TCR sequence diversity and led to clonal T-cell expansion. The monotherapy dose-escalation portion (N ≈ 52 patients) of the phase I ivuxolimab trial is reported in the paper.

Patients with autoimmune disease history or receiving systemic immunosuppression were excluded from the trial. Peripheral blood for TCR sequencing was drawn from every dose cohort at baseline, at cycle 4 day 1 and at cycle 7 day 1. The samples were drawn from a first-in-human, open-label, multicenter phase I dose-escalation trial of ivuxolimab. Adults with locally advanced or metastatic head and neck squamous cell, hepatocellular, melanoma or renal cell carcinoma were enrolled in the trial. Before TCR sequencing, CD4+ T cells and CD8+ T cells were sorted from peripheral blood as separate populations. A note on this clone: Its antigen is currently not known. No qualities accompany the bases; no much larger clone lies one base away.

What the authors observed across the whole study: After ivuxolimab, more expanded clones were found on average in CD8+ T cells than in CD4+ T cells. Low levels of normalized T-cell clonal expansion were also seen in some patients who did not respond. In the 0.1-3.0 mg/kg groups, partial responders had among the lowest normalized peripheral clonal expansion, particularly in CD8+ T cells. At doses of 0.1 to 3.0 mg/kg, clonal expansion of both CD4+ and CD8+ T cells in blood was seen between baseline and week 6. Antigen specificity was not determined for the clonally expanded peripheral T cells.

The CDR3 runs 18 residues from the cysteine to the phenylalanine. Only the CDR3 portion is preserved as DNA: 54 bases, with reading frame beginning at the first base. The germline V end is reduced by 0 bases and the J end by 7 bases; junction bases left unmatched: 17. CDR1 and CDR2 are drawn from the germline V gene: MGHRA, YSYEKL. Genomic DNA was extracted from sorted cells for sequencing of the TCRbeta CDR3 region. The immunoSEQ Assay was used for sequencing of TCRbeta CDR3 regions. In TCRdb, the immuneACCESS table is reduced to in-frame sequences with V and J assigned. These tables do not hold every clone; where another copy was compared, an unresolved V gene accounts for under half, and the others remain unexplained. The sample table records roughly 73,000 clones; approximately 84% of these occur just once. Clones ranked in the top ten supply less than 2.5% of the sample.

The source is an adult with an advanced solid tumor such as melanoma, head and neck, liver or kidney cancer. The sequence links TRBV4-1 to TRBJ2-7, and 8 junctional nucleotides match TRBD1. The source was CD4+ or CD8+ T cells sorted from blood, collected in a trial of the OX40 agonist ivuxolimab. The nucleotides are TGCGCCAGCAGCCAAGATCTCCTGGCGGCGGACAGGGACGATGAGCAGTACTTC. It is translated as CASSQDLLAADRDDEQYF.